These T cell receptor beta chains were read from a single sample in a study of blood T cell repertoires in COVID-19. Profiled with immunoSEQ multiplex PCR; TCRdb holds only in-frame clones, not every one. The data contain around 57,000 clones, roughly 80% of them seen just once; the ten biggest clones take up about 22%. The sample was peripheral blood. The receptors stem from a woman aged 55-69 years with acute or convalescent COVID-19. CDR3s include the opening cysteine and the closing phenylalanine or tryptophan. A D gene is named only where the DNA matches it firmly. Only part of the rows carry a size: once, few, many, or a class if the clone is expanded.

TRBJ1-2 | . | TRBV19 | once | TGTGCCAGTAAACCAGGGAGGGACTATGGCTACACCTTC | CASKPGRDYGYTF
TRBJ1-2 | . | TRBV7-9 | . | TGTGCCAGCAGTTCCCCGGGACACCGAGATGGCTACACCTTC | CASSSPGHRDGYTF
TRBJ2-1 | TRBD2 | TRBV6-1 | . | TGTGCCAGCAGTGAAGGGTTAGCGGGGCTACAGGTCAATGAGCAGTTCTTC | CASSEGLAGLQVNEQFF
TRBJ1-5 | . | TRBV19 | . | TGTGCCGGGCGACAGGCTGGTCAGCCCCAGCATTTT | CAGRQAGQPQHF
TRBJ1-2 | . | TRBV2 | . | TGTGCCAGCAGCGAGGGAGGGATCGGGAACTATGGCTACACCTTC | CASSEGGIGNYGYTF
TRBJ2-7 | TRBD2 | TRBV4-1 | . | TGCGCCAGCAGCCAGGAACTAGCGGGGGGTTCCTACGAGCAGTACTTC | CASSQELAGGSYEQYF
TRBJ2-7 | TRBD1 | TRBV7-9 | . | TGTGCCAGCAGCCTATTAGGTGGACAGGGAAGCTCCTACGAGCAGTACTTC | CASSLLGGQGSSYEQYF
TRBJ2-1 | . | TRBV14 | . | TGTGCCAGCAGCCAAGATCCTTACAATGAGCAGTTCTTC | CASSQDPYNEQFF
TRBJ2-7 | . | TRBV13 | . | TGTGCCAGCAGCACCCGACACGGCTATTACGAGCAGTACTTC | CASSTRHGYYEQYF
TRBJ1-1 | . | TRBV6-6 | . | TGTGCCAGCAGTCGCGAGGGAGCCTTGAACACTGAAGCTTTCTTT | CASSREGALNTEAFF
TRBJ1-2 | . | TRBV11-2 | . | TGTGCCAGCAGCCAAGCAGGGGTTGGCGGCTACACCTTC | CASSQAGVGGYTF
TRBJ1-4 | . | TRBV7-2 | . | TGTGCCAGCAGCTTAGGGAAGGGGGAGAAACTGTTTTTT | CASSLGKGEKLFF
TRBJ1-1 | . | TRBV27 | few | TGTGCCAGCAGTAATCGACAGAACACTGAAGCTTTCTTT | CASSNRQNTEAFF
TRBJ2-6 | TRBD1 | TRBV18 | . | TGTGCCAGCTCCCCCAACGACAGGGCGTCGCGGGGGGCCAACGTCCTGACTTTC | CASSPNDRASRGANVLTF
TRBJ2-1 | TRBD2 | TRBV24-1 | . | TGTGCCACCAGTGACCCCGCTAGCGGGGGGACCAATGAGCAGTTCTTC | CATSDPASGGTNEQFF
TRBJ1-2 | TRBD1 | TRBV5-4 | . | TGTGCCAGCAGCCATTGGATAGGGACAGGGGTATATGGCTACACCTTC | CASSHWIGTGVYGYTF
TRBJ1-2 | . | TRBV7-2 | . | TGTGCCAGCAGCTTACAGGGAGGCGGCTACACCTTC | CASSLQGGGYTF
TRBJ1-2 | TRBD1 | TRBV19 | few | TGTGCCAGTCTAAAAACAGGGGGGAATGGCTACACCTTC | CASLKTGGNGYTF
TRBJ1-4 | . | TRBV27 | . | TGTGCCAGCAGTCCTTTCCCAACTAATGAAAAACTGTTTTTT | CASSPFPTNEKLFF
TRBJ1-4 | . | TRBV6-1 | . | TGTGCCAGCAGTGAAAGGGGAACTAATGAAAAACTGTTTTTT | CASSERGTNEKLFF
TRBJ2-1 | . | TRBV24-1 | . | TGTGCCACCAGTGATTTGTCTCATGAGCAGTTCTTC | CATSDLSHEQFF
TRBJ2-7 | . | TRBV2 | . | TGTGCCAGCAGGGCCACTAGGGAGCAGTACTTC | CASRATREQYF
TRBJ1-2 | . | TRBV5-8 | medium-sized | TGTGCCAGCAGCTTTTTGGGGGCAAACTATGGCTACACCTTC | CASSFLGANYGYTF
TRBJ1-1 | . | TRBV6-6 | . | TGTGCCAGCAGCCAACCCGGAGTGATGAACACTGAAGCTTTCTTT | CASSQPGVMNTEAFF
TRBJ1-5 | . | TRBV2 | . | TGTGCCACCACCGATGGCGGGGAATATCAGCCCCAGCATTTT | CATTDGGEYQPQHF
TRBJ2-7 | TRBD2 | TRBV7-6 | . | TGTGCCAGCAGCTTAATTAGCGGGGGAACCTACGAGCAGTACTTC | CASSLISGGTYEQYF
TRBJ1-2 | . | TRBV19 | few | TGTGCCAGTAGTATAGTTGCAGGGGAAGGCTACACCTTC | CASSIVAGEGYTF
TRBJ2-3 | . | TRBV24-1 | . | TGTGCCACCAGTGGGGCCAGGGTAACAGATACGCAGTATTTT | CATSGARVTDTQYF
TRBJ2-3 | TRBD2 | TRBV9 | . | TGTGCCAGCAGCGTAGCCGGGGGGGCAGATACGCAGTATTTT | CASSVAGGADTQYF
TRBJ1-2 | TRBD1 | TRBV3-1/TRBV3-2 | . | TGTGCCAGCAGCCAGGCAGGGGGCTTCTACACCTTC | CASSQAGGFYTF
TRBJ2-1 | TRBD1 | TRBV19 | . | TGTGCCAGGGAGAGAAGGGACAGGGGTTACAATGAGCAGTTCTTC | CARERRDRGYNEQFF
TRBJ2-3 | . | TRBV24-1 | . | TGTGCCACCAGTGATCTGTCAGGGGCGCAGTATTTT | CATSDLSGAQYF
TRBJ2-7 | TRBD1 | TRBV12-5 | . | TGTGCTAGTGGTCACACAGGGGGCGCGGGGCAGTACTTC | CASGHTGGAGQYF
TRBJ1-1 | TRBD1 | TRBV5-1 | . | TGCGCCAGCACCCTACAGGGGCCGCGGGGTTCCACTGAAGCTTTCTTT | CASTLQGPRGSTEAFF
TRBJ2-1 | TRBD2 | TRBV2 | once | TGTGCCAGCGTGGGCGGGGGCTCCTACAATGAGCAGTTCTTC | CASVGGGSYNEQFF
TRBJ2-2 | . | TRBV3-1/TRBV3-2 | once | TGTGCCAGCAGCCAAGATTACGGGGAGCTGTTTTTT | CASSQDYGELFF
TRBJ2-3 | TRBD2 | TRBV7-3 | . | TGTGCCAGCAGCAGCGACGGTAGCGGGGGGGCCGTAGATACGCAGTATTTT | CASSSDGSGGAVDTQYF
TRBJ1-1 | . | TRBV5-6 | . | TGTGCCAGCAGCTTGTTTTCGAAGCTGGAAGCTTTCTTT | CASSLFSKLEAFF
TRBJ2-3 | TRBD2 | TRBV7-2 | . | TGTGCCAGCAGCGAACACCTAGCGGGGGGGGCAGATACGCAGTATTTT | CASSEHLAGGADTQYF
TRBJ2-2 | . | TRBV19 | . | TGTGCCAGCAAAGTTGGTGCGGGGCCGAACACCGGGGAGCTGTTTTTT | CASKVGAGPNTGELFF
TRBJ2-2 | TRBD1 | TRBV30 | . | TGTGCCTGGCAGGGACAGGGGGGCCGGGAGCTGTTTTTT | CAWQGQGGRELFF
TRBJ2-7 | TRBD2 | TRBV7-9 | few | TGTGCCAGCAGCTACGAACTAGCGCTAAACGAGCAGTACTTC | CASSYELALNEQYF